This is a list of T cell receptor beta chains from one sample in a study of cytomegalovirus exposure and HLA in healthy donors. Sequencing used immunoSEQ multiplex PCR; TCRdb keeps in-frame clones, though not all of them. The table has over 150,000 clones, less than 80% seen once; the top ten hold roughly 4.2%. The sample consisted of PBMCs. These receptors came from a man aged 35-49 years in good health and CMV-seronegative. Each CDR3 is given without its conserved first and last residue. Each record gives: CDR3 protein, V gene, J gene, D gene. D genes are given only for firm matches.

CDR3aa: ASSEDRAPTNEKLF
v_gene: TRBV2
j_gene: TRBJ1-4
d_gene: TRBD1

CDR3aa: AARLAGGTDTQY
v_gene: TRBV10-3
j_gene: TRBJ2-3
d_gene: TRBD2

CDR3aa: ASRHTPGVSTDTQY
v_gene: TRBV27
j_gene: TRBJ2-3
d_gene: NA

CDR3aa: ASTGASNQPQH
v_gene: TRBV19
j_gene: TRBJ1-5
d_gene: NA

CDR3aa: ASKAPGAEAF
v_gene: TRBV19
j_gene: TRBJ1-1
d_gene: NA

CDR3aa: ASSPGLAGGYQETQY
v_gene: TRBV5-1
j_gene: TRBJ2-5
d_gene: TRBD2

CDR3aa: ASSFTHGGRETQY
v_gene: TRBV13
j_gene: TRBJ2-5
d_gene: NA

CDR3aa: ASGYTGDYGYT
v_gene: TRBV12-5
j_gene: TRBJ1-2
d_gene: TRBD1

CDR3aa: AGSVSGGNEKLF
v_gene: TRBV9
j_gene: TRBJ1-4
d_gene: NA

CDR3aa: ASSPPGTGVFYEQY
v_gene: TRBV18
j_gene: TRBJ2-7
d_gene: TRBD1

CDR3aa: ASLTGFGNTIY
v_gene: TRBV28
j_gene: TRBJ1-3
d_gene: NA

CDR3aa: ASSPRLAGGWRTYNEQF
v_gene: TRBV9
j_gene: TRBJ2-1
d_gene: TRBD2

CDR3aa: ASSLMGQNYGYT
v_gene: TRBV13
j_gene: TRBJ1-2
d_gene: TRBD1

CDR3aa: ASSAEDRARDTQY
v_gene: TRBV9
j_gene: TRBJ2-3
d_gene: TRBD1

CDR3aa: ASSSPGQLYEQY
v_gene: TRBV6-5
j_gene: TRBJ2-7
d_gene: TRBD1

CDR3aa: ASSDEQNYGYT
v_gene: TRBV6-1
j_gene: TRBJ1-2
d_gene: NA

CDR3aa: ASRDTLGPLH
v_gene: TRBV27
j_gene: TRBJ1-6
d_gene: NA

CDR3aa: ASSLTNRRETQY
v_gene: TRBV7-3
j_gene: TRBJ2-5
d_gene: NA

CDR3aa: ASSLELSHNSPLH
v_gene: TRBV11-2
j_gene: TRBJ1-6
d_gene: NA

CDR3aa: ASGYLLAGVYEQY
v_gene: TRBV12-5
j_gene: TRBJ2-7
d_gene: NA

CDR3aa: SVGGSTDTQY
v_gene: TRBV29-1
j_gene: TRBJ2-3
d_gene: NA

CDR3aa: ASSLRRGGNSNQPQH
v_gene: TRBV5-6
j_gene: TRBJ1-5
d_gene: NA

CDR3aa: ASSGDREGSYGYT
v_gene: TRBV9
j_gene: TRBJ1-2
d_gene: TRBD1

CDR3aa: ASSLGWGQGPDTQY
v_gene: TRBV5-1
j_gene: TRBJ2-3
d_gene: TRBD1

CDR3aa: ASRLTQGMLNTEAF
v_gene: TRBV7-9
j_gene: TRBJ1-1
d_gene: NA

CDR3aa: ASSYTEQYNEQF
v_gene: TRBV19
j_gene: TRBJ2-1
d_gene: NA

CDR3aa: ASKVADYEQY
v_gene: TRBV10-2
j_gene: TRBJ2-7
d_gene: NA

CDR3aa: ASSGQGRGRTYGYT
v_gene: TRBV5-1
j_gene: TRBJ1-2
d_gene: TRBD1

CDR3aa: SVPWTSGGETQY
v_gene: TRBV29-1
j_gene: TRBJ2-5
d_gene: TRBD2

CDR3aa: ASSRTVNTEAF
v_gene: TRBV6-5
j_gene: TRBJ1-1
d_gene: NA

CDR3aa: ASSLSGTANEKLF
v_gene: TRBV18
j_gene: TRBJ1-4
d_gene: TRBD1

CDR3aa: ASSETDTNQPQH
v_gene: TRBV4-2
j_gene: TRBJ1-5
d_gene: NA

CDR3aa: ASSHSGGDYGYT
v_gene: TRBV4-2
j_gene: TRBJ1-2
d_gene: TRBD1

CDR3aa: ASSIPGLGKNIQY
v_gene: TRBV2
j_gene: TRBJ2-4
d_gene: TRBD2

CDR3aa: ASSPLVNSYNEQF
v_gene: TRBV6-1
j_gene: TRBJ2-1
d_gene: NA

CDR3aa: ASSITREEQF
v_gene: TRBV27
j_gene: TRBJ2-1
d_gene: NA

CDR3aa: ASSKGQGALHSPLH
v_gene: TRBV18
j_gene: TRBJ1-6
d_gene: TRBD1

CDR3aa: ASSRGNQGMNGYT
v_gene: TRBV9
j_gene: TRBJ1-2
d_gene: NA

CDR3aa: ASSRAGNQPQH
v_gene: TRBV5-1
j_gene: TRBJ1-5
d_gene: NA

CDR3aa: ATSRDLGEAFYGYT
v_gene: TRBV15
j_gene: TRBJ1-2
d_gene: NA

CDR3aa: ASSLSSGGTNEQF
v_gene: TRBV18
j_gene: TRBJ2-1
d_gene: TRBD2

CDR3aa: ASSLSGTEAF
v_gene: TRBV7-9
j_gene: TRBJ1-1
d_gene: NA

CDR3aa: ASSQDLLAGTGELF
v_gene: TRBV4-3
j_gene: TRBJ2-2
d_gene: NA

CDR3aa: ARTSGLNNEQF
v_gene: TRBV30
j_gene: TRBJ2-1
d_gene: TRBD2

CDR3aa: ASGTGGAGTEAF
v_gene: TRBV6-5
j_gene: TRBJ1-1
d_gene: TRBD1

CDR3aa: ASSQDRGTSGILQETQY
v_gene: TRBV4-1
j_gene: TRBJ2-5
d_gene: TRBD2

CDR3aa: ASSLAMNTEAF
v_gene: TRBV7-2
j_gene: TRBJ1-1
d_gene: NA

CDR3aa: ASSHQDSSYNEQF
v_gene: TRBV6-1
j_gene: TRBJ2-1
d_gene: NA